These 16 T cell receptor beta chains originate from one sample sequenced in a study of blood T cells in healthy people across ages. It was with a sample-barcoded 5' primer and a J-beta primer mix that a second PCR of about 6 to 12 cycles was run. One entry per CDR3 protein results from TCRdb running MiXCR on the 5' RACE reads. The sample yields approximately 900,000 distinct CDR3 sequences, roughly 50% seen once. The sample consisted of blood. Receptors were obtained from a man aged 25-45 years in good health.

The chain combines TRBV7-6 with TRBJ2-1, with a possible D match to TRBD2 (6 bases). The last part of the DNA fits TRBJ2-7 better; the J call may be wrong. The CDR3 runs to 13 residues. Germline V gives CDR1 SGHVS, CDR2 FNYEAQ. CDR3 loop: CASSSGTLNEQYF. The CDR3 bases are TGTGCCAGCAGCTCCGGGACTTTAAATGAGCAGTACTTC.

The V gene is TRBV9, the J gene TRBJ2-1, with 7 bases identical to TRBD2. The CDR3 runs to 14 residues. J was trimmed by 4 bases and V by 5 bases; bases with no gene match: 6. The germline CDR1 and CDR2 sequences are SGDLS and YYNGEE. CDR3: CASSAGVNYNEQFF. As DNA, the CDR3 is TGTGCCAGCAGTGCGGGGGTGAATTACAATGAGCAGTTCTTC.

The chain links TRBV20-1 to TRBJ2-1, with D perhaps TRBD2 (5 bases). The CDR3 covers 15 residues. Germline CDR1 DFQATT, CDR2 SNEGSKA (reference sequence). Trimming shortened V by 3 bases and J by 2 bases, and 14 bases separated the two germline ends. In DNA, the CDR3 is TGCAGTGCTAGTAACTCCGCTAGCCCCTACAATGAGCAGTTCTTC. Translated: CSASNSASPYNEQFF.

The chain combines TRBV15 with TRBJ2-7, with D maybe TRBD2 (6 bases). V was trimmed by 0 bases and J by 5 bases, leaving 14 bases between them. The CDR3 totals 15 residues. The germline gives CDR1 LNHNV, CDR2 YYDKDF (reference sequence). In DNA, the CDR3 is TGTGCCACCAGCAGAGATGTTGGTAGCGGCAACGAGCAGTACTTC. Protein product: CATSRDVGSGNEQYF.

This clonotype has more than one count but fewer than ten. V and J are TRBV6-1 and TRBJ2-1; a weak D match, TRBD1 (6 bases). The CDR3 sequence is 15 residues long. V gave up 3 bases and J gave up 1 base, with 10 bases separating them. Per the germline V gene, CDR1 is MNHNS and CDR2 is SASEGT. CDR3 nucleotide sequence: TGTGCCAGCAGTGACAGGGGAGATTCCTACAATGAGCAGTTCTTC. Protein: CASSDRGDSYNEQFF.

The J gene is TRBJ2-1, the V gene TRBV5-1, with 8 nucleotides matching TRBD1. The CDR3 length is 15 residues. The J segment lost 6 bases and the V segment lost 3 bases, leaving 8 bases of the junction unmatched. The germline CDR1 and CDR2 sequences are SGHRS and YFSETQ. The CDR3 is CASSSDLGQVNEQFF. The CDR3 DNA sequence: TGCGCCAGCAGCTCGGACCTGGGACAGGTCAATGAGCAGTTCTTC.

The chain joins TRBV9 to TRBJ2-5; TRBD1 agrees at 7 bases. Germline assignment: CDR1 SGDLS and CDR2 YYNGEE. The CDR3 has 14 residues. V lost 0 bases and J lost 3; bases outside the gene matches: 2. DNA for the CDR3: TGTGCCAGCAGCGTAGGGGACAGCAAAGAGACCCAGTACTTC. Its protein product is CASSVGDSKETQYF.

The chain links TRBV12-3 or TRBV12-4 to TRBJ2-1; no clear D gene. V gave up 7 bases and J gave up 2 bases, with 21 bases separating them. There are 17 residues in the CDR3. The CDR3 protein is CASTNEKHSITYNEQFF. The CDR3 DNA is TGTGCCAGCACCAACGAGAAACATTCTATTACCTACAATGAGCAGTTCTTC.

V gene TRBV5-8 combines with J gene TRBJ2-1; D not certain. The ends were cut back, 1 base at V and 1 base at J, with 12 bases in the middle. Germline loops: CDR1 SGHTS, CDR2 YDEGEE. The CDR3 sequence is 16 residues long. Here the CDR3 reads CASSLWASRSYNEQFF. DNA for the CDR3: TGTGCCAGCAGCTTGTGGGCTAGTCGGTCCTACAATGAGCAGTTCTTC. The full variable domain, rest sourced from reference TRBV5-8 and TRBJ2-1, is EAGVTQSPTHLIKTRGQQATLRCSPISGHTSVYWYQQALGLGLQFLLWYDEGEERNRGNFPPRFSGRQFPNYSSELNVNALELEDSALYLCASSLWASRSYNEQFFGPGTRLTVL.

The rearrangement joins TRBV7-2 to TRBJ2-4; D is undetermined. V lost 1 base and J lost 10, with 8 bases in between. Germline lookup yields CDR1 SGHTA and CDR2 FQGNSA. This CDR3 region has 12 residues. The CDR3 sequence: CASSLGPYIQYF. The DNA for the CDR3 is TGTGCCAGCAGCTTAGGTCCGTATATTCAGTACTTC.

The CDR3 is CASSLSSGNNEQFF. The CDR3 DNA sequence: TGTGCCAGCAGCCTGTCTAGCGGTAACAATGAGCAGTTCTTC. The chain carries TRBV7-2 and TRBJ2-1; TRBD2 matches 7 bases. The CDR3 is 14 amino acids. Germline V gene data show CDR1 as SGHTA and CDR2 as FQGNSA. V shed 5 bases, J shed 5 bases, and the junction held 6 bases outside the gene matches.

This clonotype was detected a few times. V is TRBV5-1 and J is TRBJ2-4; 8 nucleotides line up with TRBD1. The J call is uncertain, as TRBJ2-7 better fits the DNA end. The CDR3 consists of 16 residues. The germline V gene encodes CDR1 SGHRS and CDR2 YFSETQ. The CDR3 DNA reads TGCGCCAGCAGCTTGGCCTTGGACAGGGACCTTAACGAGCAGTACTTC. Encoded protein: CASSLALDRDLNEQYF.

The chain has TRBV20-1 and TRBJ1-2; 10 bases line up with TRBD1. Germline V gene sequence: CDR1 DFQATT, CDR2 SNEGSKA (reference sequence). V trimming: 8 bases; J trimming: 8 bases; junction bases outside the gene matches: 8. The CDR3 runs 12 residues. The CDR3 here is CSTDRGQGGYTF. As DNA, the CDR3 is TGCAGTACTGACAGGGGGCAGGGAGGCTACACCTTC.

This clonotype has only a few counts. The genes are TRBV20-1 and TRBJ1-2; 11 bases align to TRBD1. The CDR3 consists of 14 residues. From germline, CDR1 is DFQATT and CDR2 SNEGSKA (reference sequence). V dropped 6 bases and J dropped 2; count of bases not matched to a gene: 5. CDR3 DNA sequence: TGCAGTGCGGATAGGACAGGGGGCAACTATGGCTACACCTTC. This gives the protein CSADRTGGNYGYTF.

This clonotype was seen once. The chain carries TRBV10-3 and TRBJ2-1; D not resolved. The CDR3 is 12 residues long. The germline gives CDR1 ENHRY, CDR2 SYGVKD. Trimming cost V 4 bases and J 11 bases, with 12 bases left between them. The CDR3 protein is CAISGSYQKQFF. The CDR3, as DNA: TGTGCCATCAGTGGGTCATATCAGAAGCAGTTCTTC.

Ten or more counts support this clonotype. CDR3 DNA sequence: TGTGCCAGCAGACGACAGGGTAGCACAGATACGCAGTATTTT. The encoded protein is CASRRQGSTDTQYF. The rearrangement links TRBV12-3 or TRBV12-4 to TRBJ2-3, with TRBD1 matching 7 bases. This CDR3 is built from 14 residues. V lost 6 bases to trimming and J lost 0 bases; unmatched junction nucleotides: 3.